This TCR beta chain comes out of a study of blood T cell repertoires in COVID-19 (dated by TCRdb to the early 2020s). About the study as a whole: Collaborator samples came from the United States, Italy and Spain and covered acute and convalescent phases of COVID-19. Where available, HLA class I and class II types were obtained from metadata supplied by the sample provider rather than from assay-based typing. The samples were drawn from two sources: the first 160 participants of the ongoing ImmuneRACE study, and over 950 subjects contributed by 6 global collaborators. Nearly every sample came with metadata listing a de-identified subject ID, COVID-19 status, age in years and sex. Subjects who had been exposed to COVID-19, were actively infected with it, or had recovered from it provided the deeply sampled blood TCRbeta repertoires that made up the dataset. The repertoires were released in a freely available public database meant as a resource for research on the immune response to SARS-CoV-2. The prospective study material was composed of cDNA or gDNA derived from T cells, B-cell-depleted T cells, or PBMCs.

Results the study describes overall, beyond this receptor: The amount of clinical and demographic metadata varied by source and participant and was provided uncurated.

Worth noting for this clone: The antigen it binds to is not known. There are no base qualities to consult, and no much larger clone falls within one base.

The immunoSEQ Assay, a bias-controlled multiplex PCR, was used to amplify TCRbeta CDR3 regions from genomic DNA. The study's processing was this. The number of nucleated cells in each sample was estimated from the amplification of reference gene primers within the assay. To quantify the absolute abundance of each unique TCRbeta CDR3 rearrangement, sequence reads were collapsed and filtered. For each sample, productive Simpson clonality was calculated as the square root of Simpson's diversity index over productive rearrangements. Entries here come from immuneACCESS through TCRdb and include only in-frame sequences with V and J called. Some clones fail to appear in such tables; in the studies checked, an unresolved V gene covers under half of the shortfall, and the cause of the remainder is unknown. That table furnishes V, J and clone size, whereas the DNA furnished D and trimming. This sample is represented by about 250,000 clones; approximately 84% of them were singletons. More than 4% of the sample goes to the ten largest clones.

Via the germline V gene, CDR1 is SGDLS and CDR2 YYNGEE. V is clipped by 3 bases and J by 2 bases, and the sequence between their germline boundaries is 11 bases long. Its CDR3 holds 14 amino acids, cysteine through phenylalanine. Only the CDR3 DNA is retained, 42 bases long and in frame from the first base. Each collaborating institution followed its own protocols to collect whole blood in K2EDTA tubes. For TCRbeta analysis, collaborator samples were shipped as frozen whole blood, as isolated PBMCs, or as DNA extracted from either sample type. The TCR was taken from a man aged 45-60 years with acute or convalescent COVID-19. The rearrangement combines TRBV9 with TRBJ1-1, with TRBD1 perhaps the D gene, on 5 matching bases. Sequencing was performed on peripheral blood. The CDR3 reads CASSAGPVNTEAFF. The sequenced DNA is TGTGCCAGCAGCGCAGGGCCAGTTAACACTGAAGCTTTCTTT.